This T cell receptor beta chain was recovered during a study of blood T cell repertoires in COVID-19. Study-wide background: Sites across the United States, Italy and Spain contributed samples from acute and convalescent COVID-19. The analysed material was cDNA or gDNA that came from T cells, B-cell-depleted T cells, or PBMCs.

CDR1 and CDR2 (germline): SGHAT, FQNNGV. CDR3 length: 14 residues. With respect to this clone: The junction differs from germline at one of its ends, possibly a read error.

In the authors' workflow: Amplification of reference gene primers provided the estimated nucleated cell counts. Measured with immunoSEQ multiplex PCR; TCRdb has only the in-frame clones, and not every one. V and J calls and clone size are as listed in that table; D and trimming were resolved from the DNA. This sample has 470,000 or so clones, with approximately 83% found just once. This receptor was taken from a human donor in a cohort sampled during active COVID-19. This sequence joins TRBV11-2 and TRBJ1-2; 8 positions match TRBD1. Sequences were obtained from peripheral blood. For the CDR3, the DNA is TGTGCCAGCAGCGTAGAACAGGGGGGCTATGGCTACACCTTC. Translating it yields CASSVEQGGYGYTF. Combining the CDR3 with reference TRBV11-2 and TRBJ1-2 gives the whole variable domain EAGVAQSPRYKIIEKRQSVAFWCNPISGHATLYWYQQILGQGPKLLIQFQNNGVVDDSQLPKDRFSAERLKGVDSTLKIQPAKLEDSAVYLCASSVEQGGYGYTFGSGTRLTVV.